This T cell receptor beta chain was retrieved from a study of T cells after posttransplantation cyclophosphamide. V was pared by 2 bases and J by 9 bases, with 7 bases between. Germline values: CDR1 SGHVS, CDR2 FQNEAQ. The CDR3 is made up of 12 amino acids. Profiling relied on immunoSEQ multiplex PCR, and the TCRdb table lists in-frame clones only, not all of them. Singletons are absent from the sample, which has 30,000 to 35,000 clones. Findings and limits, study-wide: Tissue-infiltrating T cells from skin or gut overlapped little with blood T cells. Later post-transplant blood repertoires were often dominated by donor CD8+ memory clones.

This clone was observed many times. Its target is not known. The chain carries TRBV7-8 and TRBJ1-4; D unclear. Sequenced material: PBMCs. The clonotype originates from a woman aged 30 to 39 in good health and a related stem cell transplant donor. The CDR3 is CASSLFGQKLFF. CDR3 nucleotide sequence: TGTGCCAGCAGCTTATTTGGGCAAAAACTGTTTTTT.